Sequencing of this TCR beta chain was carried out in a study of blood T cell repertoires in COVID-19. Study-wide background: Some COVID-19 samples were acute and others convalescent; all came from the United States, Italy and Spain.

J was trimmed by 0 bases and V by 5 bases; bases with no gene match: 2. Looked up from germline, CDR1 is MNHNY and CDR2 is SVGAGI (reference sequence). The CDR3 extends over 15 amino acids. Original analysis: Cell counts per sample came from amplifying reference gene primers. Generated by immunoSEQ multiplex PCR, the TCRdb table keeps only in-frame clones and is missing some. V, J and clone size are those of that table, while D and trimming were read from the DNA. This table holds 200,000 to 300,000 clones, approximately 90% found once. This clone has just a few counts. The sample comprised PBMCs or T cells enriched from blood (not recorded which). The sequence came from a woman in her 40s with acute COVID-19. This sequence joins TRBV6-6 and TRBJ1-4; 8 positions agree with TRBD1. CDR3 in amino acids: CASSPDRATNEKLFF. The DNA for the CDR3 is TGTGCCAGCAGTCCGGACAGGGCAACTAATGAAAAACTGTTTTTT.